The 3 T cell receptor beta chains below come from one sample, sequenced in a study of Graves' ophthalmopathy and Graves' hyperthyroidism. Amplification of TCR beta CDR3 regions used RNA transcripts. Investigators did first-round RT-PCR with HTBI primers, then second-round multiplex PCR. TCRdb used MiXCR to reprocess the multiplex PCR reads, holding one entry per CDR3 protein. The table lists around 470,000 distinct CDR3 sequences, 13% to 15% of them singletons, with about a tenth in the top ten. The material sequenced was blood. All receptors come from a woman in her twenties or thirties with Graves' ophthalmopathy.

To note about this clonotype: It may be a read error: a sequence one base away is much more abundant. The chain uses TRBV6-5 and TRBJ2-5; TRBD1 aligns across 7 bases. The germline gives CDR1 MNHEY, CDR2 SVGAGI. With 0 bases clipped from V and 3 bases from J, the junction kept 1 base outside the gene matches. This CDR3 has 14 amino acids. The CDR3 sequence is CASSYSGTEETQYF. The CDR3 DNA reads as TGTGCCAGCAGTTACTCGGGGACAGAAGAGACCCAGTACTTC.

In this sample, this clonotype turned up many times. The V call is TRBV6-5, the J call TRBJ1-1; D perhaps matches TRBD1 (6 bases). In germline, CDR1 is MNHEY, CDR2 SVGAGI. The CDR3 spans 14 residues. Trimming shortened V by 7 bases and J by 4 bases, and 16 bases separated the two germline ends. CDR3 protein: CASTLNRAATEAFF. Here the CDR3 DNA reads TGTGCCAGCACTTTAAACAGGGCCGCCACTGAAGCTTTCTTT.

V usage is TRBV6-5 and J usage is TRBJ2-5; D is possibly TRBD2 (5 bases). This CDR3 comprises 16 residues. Germline V lookup: CDR1 MNHEY, CDR2 SVGAGI. The germline V and J ends were trimmed by 0 bases and 7 bases, with 18 bases remaining between them. CDR3 region: CASSYSMASSALTQYF. In nucleotides, the CDR3 is TGTGCCAGCAGTTACTCCATGGCTAGCTCCGCATTGACCCAGTACTTC.